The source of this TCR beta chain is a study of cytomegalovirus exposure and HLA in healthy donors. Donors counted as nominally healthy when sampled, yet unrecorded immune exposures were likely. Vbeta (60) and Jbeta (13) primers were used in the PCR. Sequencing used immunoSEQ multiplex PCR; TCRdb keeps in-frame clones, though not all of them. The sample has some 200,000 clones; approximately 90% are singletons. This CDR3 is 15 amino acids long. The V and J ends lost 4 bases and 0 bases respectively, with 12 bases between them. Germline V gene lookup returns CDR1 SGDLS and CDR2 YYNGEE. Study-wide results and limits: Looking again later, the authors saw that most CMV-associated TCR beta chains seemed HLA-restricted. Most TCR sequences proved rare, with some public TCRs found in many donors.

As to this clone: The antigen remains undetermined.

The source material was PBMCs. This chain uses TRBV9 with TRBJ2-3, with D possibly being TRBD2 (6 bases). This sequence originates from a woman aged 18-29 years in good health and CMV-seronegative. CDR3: CASSPRTISTDTQYF. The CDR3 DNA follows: TGTGCCAGCAGCCCAAGGACTATAAGCACAGATACGCAGTATTTT.